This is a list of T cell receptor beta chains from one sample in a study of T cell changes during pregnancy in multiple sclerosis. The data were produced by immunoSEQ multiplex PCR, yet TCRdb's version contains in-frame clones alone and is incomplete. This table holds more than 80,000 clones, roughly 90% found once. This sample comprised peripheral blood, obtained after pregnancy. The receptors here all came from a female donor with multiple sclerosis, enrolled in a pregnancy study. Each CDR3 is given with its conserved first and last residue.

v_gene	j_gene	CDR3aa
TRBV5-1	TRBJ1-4	CASSSGRGLFF
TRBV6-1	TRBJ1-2	CAVPGTSVGYGYTF
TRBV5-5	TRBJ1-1	CASSLAGTVNEAFF
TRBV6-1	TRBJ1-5	CASRDRSLNQPQHF
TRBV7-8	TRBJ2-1	CASSPSGGGSYEQFF
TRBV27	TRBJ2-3	CASSLSPVPSTDTQYF
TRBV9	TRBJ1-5	CASSAGPEDQPQHF
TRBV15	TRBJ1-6	CATSTETGTGGSPLHF
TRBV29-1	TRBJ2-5	CSATSGETQYF
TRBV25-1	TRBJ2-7	CASRGTVGLSYEQYF
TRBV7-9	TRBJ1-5	CASSFTDQPQHF
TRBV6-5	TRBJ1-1	CASSYQADMNTEAFF
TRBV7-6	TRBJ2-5	CASSLTRAGIIIQETQYF
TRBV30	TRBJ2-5	CAWRGLAGARGETQYF
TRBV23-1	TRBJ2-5	CASSQSSREETQYF
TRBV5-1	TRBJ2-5	CASSRRPGGGETQYF
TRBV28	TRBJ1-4	CASSWTGQDEKLFF
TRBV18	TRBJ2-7	CASSPAPWEQYF
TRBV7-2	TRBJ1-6	CASSWGGGFNNSPLHF
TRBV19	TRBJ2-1	CASIGTLGEQFF
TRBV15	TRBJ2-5	CATSRSGGSRGETQYF
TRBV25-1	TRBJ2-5	CASSGAEETQYF
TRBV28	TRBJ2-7	CASRSTGDSTYEQYF
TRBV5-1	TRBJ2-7	CASSWTSGSSYEQYF
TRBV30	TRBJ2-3	CAWSAVSGSTDTQYF
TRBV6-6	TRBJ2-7	CASSYLGGGKGEQYF
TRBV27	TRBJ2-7	CASSSLGSGGAYEQYF
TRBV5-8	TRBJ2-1	CASSLAGGSGSYNEQFF
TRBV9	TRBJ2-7	CASSVGTVSYEQYF